These T cell receptor beta chains were read from a single sample in a study of a mutant IDH1 vaccine in newly diagnosed glioma. Using immunoSEQ multiplex PCR, the repertoire was profiled, and TCRdb retains in-frame clones only, with some absent. The sample holds about 23,000 clones, approximately 89% seen once. Sequences were derived from PBMCs, sampled from a glioma patient treated with radiotherapy, temozolomide or both. All receptors come from a man aged 25-45 years with glioma. CDR3s include the opening cysteine and the closing phenylalanine or tryptophan. Fields, in order: V gene, CDR3 length, J gene, D gene, clone size, CDR3 protein, CDR3 DNA. A D gene is named only where the DNA matches it firmly. Some rows have no size entry. The others give once, few or many, or a class for an expanded clone.

>TRBV29-1|14|TRBJ1-6|TRBD1|-
CSVARDRGDSPLHF
TGCAGCGTCGCCCGGGACAGGGGAGATTCACCCCTCCACTTT
>TRBV2|17|TRBJ1-5|TRBD1|-
CASRRDRTLRSNQPQHF
TGTGCCAGCAGGAGGGACAGGACTTTAAGGAGCAATCAGCCCCAGCATTTT
>TRBV6-1|17|TRBJ2-7|-|-
CASSEARPGVPDYEQYF
TGTGCCAGCAGTGAAGCGCGGCCAGGGGTCCCTGACTACGAGCAGTACTTC
>TRBV5-1|15|TRBJ2-4|TRBD2|-
CASSVVAGLKNIQYF
TGCGCCAGCAGCGTGGTAGCGGGCCTAAAAAACATTCAGTACTTC
>TRBV25-1|15|TRBJ1-6|-|-
CASSEGTSGKSPLHF
TGTGCCAGCAGTGAAGGGACCTCGGGAAAATCACCCCTCCACTTT
>TRBV4-1|15|TRBJ2-7|TRBD1|once
CASSQLDRGLDEQYF
TGCGCCAGCAGCCAACTCGACAGGGGGCTGGACGAGCAGTACTTC
>TRBV29-1|18|TRBJ1-4|TRBD1|-
CSVEVRGQGTATNEKLFF
TGCAGCGTTGAAGTAAGGGGACAGGGGACTGCAACTAATGAAAAACTGTTTTTT
>TRBV7-9|15|TRBJ2-3|-|-
CASSFIGRFPDTQYF
TGTGCCAGCAGCTTTATTGGCCGTTTTCCAGATACGCAGTATTTT
>TRBV27|18|TRBJ2-6|TRBD1|-
CASSLSVNRGAGANVLTF
TGTGCCAGCAGTTTATCGGTGAACAGGGGGGCTGGGGCCAACGTCCTGACTTTC
>TRBV30|11|TRBJ1-1|-|-
CAWKADTEAFF
TGTGCCTGGAAGGCCGACACTGAAGCTTTCTTT
>TRBV6-5|14|TRBJ1-3|TRBD1|few
CASSNGQGINTIYF
TGTGCCAGCAGCAACGGACAGGGGATAAACACCATATATTTT
>TRBV7-8|15|TRBJ1-2|-|-
CASSPGGTRNYGYTF
TGTGCCAGCAGCCCGGGGGGCACTCGGAACTATGGCTACACCTTC
>TRBV10-3|17|TRBJ1-1|TRBD1|few
CAISDSIDRGLEAEAFF
TGTGCCATCAGTGACTCTATCGACAGGGGGCTGGAGGCTGAAGCTTTCTTT
>TRBV7-8|15|TRBJ2-1|TRBD2|-
CASSLKVAGHNEQFF
TGTGCCAGCAGCTTAAAGGTAGCGGGCCACAATGAGCAGTTCTTC
>TRBV7-9|15|TRBJ1-4|TRBD1|-
CASSDLTGGGEKLFF
TGTGCCAGCAGCGACCTAACAGGGGGCGGAGAAAAACTGTTTTTT
>TRBV19|15|TRBJ2-3|TRBD2|-
CASTGTSGYTDTQYF
TGTGCCAGCACCGGGACTAGCGGATACACAGATACGCAGTATTTT
>TRBV7-2|16|TRBJ1-2|-|-
CASSLDLGRKIYGYTF
TGTGCCAGCAGCTTAGATCTCGGACGGAAGATCTATGGCTACACCTTC
>TRBV19|15|TRBJ1-1|TRBD1|-
CASSNIRQGSTEAFF
TGTGCCAGTAGTAATATTAGACAGGGTTCCACTGAAGCTTTCTTT
>TRBV5-5|16|TRBJ2-7|TRBD2|-
CASSLVAGGLSYEQYF
TGTGCCAGCAGCTTGGTGGCGGGAGGCCTCTCCTACGAGCAGTACTTC
>TRBV5-8|15|TRBJ1-4|-|-
CASSLWPQGNEKLFF
TGTGCCAGCAGCTTGTGGCCCCAGGGCAATGAAAAACTGTTTTTT
>TRBV10-2|13|TRBJ2-1|TRBD2|-
CASEGLAGDEQFF
TGCGCCAGCGAGGGTCTAGCGGGGGATGAGCAGTTCTTC
>TRBV30|11|TRBJ2-2|-|-
CASDGPVGLFF
TGTGCCTCGGACGGGCCCGTGGGGCTGTTTTTT
>TRBV27|13|TRBJ2-1|TRBD1|-
CASSSYRGFEQFF
TGTGCCAGCAGTTCCTACAGGGGCTTCGAGCAGTTCTTC
>TRBV7-6|15|TRBJ2-3|-|-
CASSLGLGETDTQYF
TGTGCCAGCAGCTTAGGGCTAGGGGAGACAGATACGCAGTATTTT
>TRBV4-1|17|TRBJ2-2|TRBD2|-
CASSQGPGRRRYGELFF
TGCGCCAGCAGCCAGGGCCCCGGGAGGCGTAGATACGGGGAGCTGTTTTTT
>TRBV4-1|16|TRBJ2-1|-|-
CASSFLGGGSYAEQFF
TGCGCCAGCAGCTTCCTAGGGGGCGGGAGCTACGCTGAGCAGTTCTTC
>TRBV27|15|TRBJ2-1|-|few
CASSSSTASYNEQFF
TGTGCCAGCAGTAGCTCTACCGCCTCCTACAATGAGCAGTTCTTC
>TRBV6-4|14|TRBJ1-1|TRBD1|-
CASSDDRGHTEAFF
TGTGCCAGCAGTGACGACAGGGGGCACACTGAAGCTTTCTTT
>TRBV7-9|14|TRBJ2-7|TRBD2|-
CASSFPLAAGEQYF
TGTGCCAGCAGCTTTCCCCTAGCGGCGGGGGAGCAGTACTTC
>TRBV15|14|TRBJ1-2|TRBD1|once
CATSTRTGSYGYTF
TGTGCCACCAGCACAAGGACAGGGAGCTATGGCTACACCTTC
>TRBV5-4|15|TRBJ1-1|-|-
CASRGGGLGNTEAFF
TGTGCCAGCAGAGGTGGGGGGCTGGGGAACACTGAAGCTTTCTTT
>TRBV7-9|16|TRBJ2-1|TRBD2|-
CASSLALAGTYNEQFF
TGTGCCAGCAGCTTAGCGCTAGCGGGAACGTACAATGAGCAGTTCTTC
>TRBV7-9|13|TRBJ2-2|-|-
CASSFGKTGELFF
TGTGCCAGCAGCTTTGGGAAAACCGGGGAGCTGTTTTTT
>TRBV11-2|16|TRBJ2-1|-|-
CASNYDPARPYNEQFF
TGTGCCAGCAATTATGACCCGGCGCGACCCTACAATGAGCAGTTCTTC
>TRBV10-3|17|TRBJ1-1|TRBD1|-
CAISEAPGQGRGTEAFF
TGTGCCATCAGTGAGGCCCCGGGACAGGGGAGGGGGACTGAAGCTTTCTTT
>TRBV6-4|16|TRBJ1-3|-|-
CASSLGPLSSGNTIYF
TGTGCCAGCAGCCTTGGACCCCTGAGCTCTGGAAACACCATATATTTT
>TRBV5-1|13|TRBJ2-2|-|-
CASSLERTGELFF
TGCGCCAGCAGCTTGGAAAGGACCGGGGAGCTGTTTTTT
>TRBV5-1|14|TRBJ1-1|-|-
CASSLGLTDTEAFF
TGCGCCAGCAGCTTGGGCCTAACCGACACTGAAGCTTTCTTT
>TRBV10-2|14|TRBJ1-1|-|-
CASSRMQGNTEAFF
TGCGCCAGCAGTAGGATGCAGGGGAACACTGAAGCTTTCTTT
>TRBV6-1|14|TRBJ2-3|-|-
CASSARGYTDTQYF
TGTGCCAGCAGTGCGCGGGGATACACAGATACGCAGTATTTT
>TRBV9|15|TRBJ1-6|-|-
CASSPRSALDSPLHF
TGTGCCAGCAGCCCCAGATCGGCCCTAGATTCACCCCTCCACTTT
>TRBV5-5|15|TRBJ1-5|-|-
CASSSAGASGQPQHF
TGTGCCAGCAGCTCGGCCGGGGCGAGCGGTCAGCCCCAGCATTTT
>TRBV5-4|15|TRBJ2-2|-|-
CASSSGAPNTGELFF
TGTGCCAGCAGCTCAGGGGCTCCGAACACCGGGGAGCTGTTTTTT